What follows are 9 T cell receptor beta chains derived from one specimen sequenced in a study of blood T cells in healthy people across ages. Using a J-beta primer mix together with a sample-barcoded 5' primer, a second PCR was run for about 6 to 12 cycles. From the 5' RACE reads, TCRdb called clonotypes with MiXCR, one entry per CDR3 protein. The top ten hold about 22% of the sample, which has around 600,000 distinct CDR3 sequences, 40% to 50% seen once. Material for sequencing was blood. Every receptor here comes from a man older than 75 in good health.

This clonotype was seen a single time. V usage is TRBV5-1 and J usage is TRBJ2-3, with D perhaps matching TRBD2 (6 bases). From germline, CDR1 is SGHRS and CDR2 YFSETQ. V lost 3 bases and J 0 bases, leaving 17 bases between the germline ends. The CDR3 spans 17 residues. DNA of the CDR3: TGCGCCAGCAGCTCGGGCCGGTGGGACTTAAGCACAGATACGCAGTATTTT. Its protein product is CASSSGRWDLSTDTQYF.

This clonotype was picked up many times. The chain combines TRBV29-1 with TRBJ2-1; D perhaps matches TRBD1 (5 bases). The CDR3 length is 13 residues. Germline CDR1 reads SQVTM; CDR2 reads ANQGSEA. Trimming took off 6 bases at V and 5 bases at J, with 14 bases between the two ends. The chain's CDR3 is CSVAPVQDNEQFF. The CDR3 nucleotides are TGCAGCGTCGCACCAGTACAGGACAATGAGCAGTTCTTC.

The CDR3 bases are TGCGCCAGCAGCGCTATGCGTTCTCGGGGACTGTGGAACACCGGGGAGCTGTTTTTT. It translates to CASSAMRSRGLWNTGELFF. The chain carries TRBV5-1 and TRBJ2-2; D possibly corresponds to TRBD2 (6 bases). The CDR3 is 19 amino acids. V was cut by 4 bases and J by 1 base, with 23 bases left in between. The germline gives CDR1 SGHRS, CDR2 YFSETQ.

In this sample, this clonotype turned up a few times. This clone may be a read error of a much larger clone one base away. The rearrangement uses TRBV6-5 and TRBJ1-4, with 9 bases identical to TRBD1. This CDR3 region has 13 residues. J gave up 12 bases and V 5 bases, and 7 bases lay outside the gene matches. In germline, CDR1 is MNHEY, CDR2 SVGAGI. CDR3 region: CASSDLGQGQLFF. The DNA of the CDR3 is TGTGCCAGCAGTGACCTGGGACAGGGTCAACTGTTTTTT.

The rearrangement uses TRBV20-1 and TRBJ2-3; D is ambiguous. Germline V gives CDR1 DFQATT, CDR2 SNEGSKA (reference sequence). The CDR3 has 11 residues. With 3 bases removed from V and 5 bases from J, the gap between germline ends came to 6 bases. CDR3 amino acids: CSASVGDTQYF. Written as DNA, the CDR3 is TGCAGTGCTAGTGTGGGAGATACGCAGTATTTT.

J is TRBJ1-2 and V is TRBV5-6; the D is unclear. V was pared by 1 base and J by 3 bases, with 7 bases between. From germline, CDR1 is SGHDT and CDR2 YYEEEE. The CDR3 has 13 residues. CDR3 bases: TGTGCCAGCAGCTTGCTCACAGACTATGGCTACACCTTC. Translating it yields CASSLLTDYGYTF.

The V call is TRBV6-2 or TRBV6-3, the J call TRBJ1-2; a weak D match, TRBD1 (5 bases). The V gene lost 2 bases and the J gene lost 3 bases, with 16 bases spanning the gap. The CDR3 consists of 16 residues. Germline V gives CDR1 MNHEY, CDR2 SVGEGT. CDR3 in amino acids: CASSYGTPGYDYGYTF. The CDR3 DNA sequence: TGTGCCAGCAGTTACGGGACTCCGGGATACGACTATGGCTACACCTTC.

V gene TRBV20-1 combines with J gene TRBJ1-5; perhaps TRBD1 as D (6 bases). This CDR3 has 13 amino acids. Germline loops: CDR1 DFQATT, CDR2 SNEGSKA (reference sequence). Trimming left V 6 bases short and J 4 bases short, with 13 bases between. The CDR3 sequence: CSATGGPNQPQHF. The CDR3 nucleotides read TGCAGTGCAACCGGGGGGCCTAATCAGCCCCAGCATTTT.

The CDR3 reads CASSLAGGQNTEAFF. The CDR3 DNA is TGTGCCAGCAGCTTAGCCGGGGGGCAAAACACTGAAGCTTTCTTT. The chain employs TRBV7-2 and TRBJ1-1; tentatively, D is TRBD1 (6 bases). Per the germline V gene, CDR1 is SGHTA and CDR2 is FQGNSA. The CDR3 loop spans 15 amino acids. The ends were cut back, 0 bases at V and 2 bases at J, with 10 bases in the middle. Full variable domain (rest looked up from reference TRBV7-2 and TRBJ1-1): GAGVSQSPSNKVTEKGKDVELRCDPISGHTALYWYRQSLGQGLEFLIYFQGNSAPDKSGLPSDRFSAERTGGSVSTLTIQRTQQEDSAVYLCASSLAGGQNTEAFFGQGTRLTVV.